This paragraph covers one T cell receptor beta chain sequence. Its antigen has not been determined. Base qualities are not at hand, and no much larger clone is one base apart. This record comes from a study of blood T cells in healthy people across ages (dated by TCRdb to 2015 to 2017). Some background on the complete study: In model experiments, roughly one uniquely barcoded TCR beta cDNA molecule per two T cells was captured by template switching. Using deep sequencing normalized with unique cDNA molecular identifiers, the study measured how TCR beta repertoire diversity changes with age. The donors were divided into four age groups: young (average 16 years), middle-aged (approximately 41), aged (about 60) and long-lived (around 87). Donors of different ages were randomly distributed across sequencing lanes to avoid experimental bias. For two donors (one aged 18 to 30 and one aged 80 or older), the study analyzed two additional independent replicas of 1 million unique cDNA reads from the same blood draw.

The donors were about 40 Caucasian individuals from Russia, aged roughly 6 to 90 years, who were systemically healthy. Each donor gave 8 to 10 milliliters of peripheral blood, collected into EDTA-treated Vacutainer tubes. Ficoll-Paque density-gradient centrifugation was used to isolate PBMCs, with at least 6 million per sample. Trizol reagent was used to extract total RNA from the PBMCs, yielding at least 5 micrograms per sample. For every donor, flow cytometry on a PBMC aliquot measured the percentage of naive CD45RAhigh/CD27high T cells. On the study overall, not on this receptor specifically: As age increased, observed TCR beta diversity per million T cells dropped in a roughly linear way, and a significant reduction was already evident by age 40. Compared with the aged group, the long-lived group had more naive CD4+ T cells, fewer expanded clones and increased TCR diversity, suggesting age selection. Because profiling used bulk unsorted PBMCs, naive and antigen-experienced compartments could not be compared conclusively. Because donor CMV infection status was unknown, age-related changes in expanded clonotypes were potentially confounded. Estimates of total diversity based on one million sequenced T cells were regarded as lower bounds and as underestimates. A strong correlation was found between observed TCR beta diversity and the percentage of naive T cells measured by flow cytometry.

The protocol used for the library was 5' RACE. Sequenced on an Illumina HiSeq 2500. The second PCR ran for roughly 7 to 12 cycles and used a J-beta primer mix along with a sample-barcoded 5' primer. A unique molecular identifier was introduced onto each TCR beta cDNA molecule by a template-switch 5' adaptor carrying 12 random nucleotides. At least 3 million CDR3-containing paired-end reads were obtained from each sample. All of the RNA was converted into first-strand cDNA using the Mint cDNA synthesis kit, with a TRBC-specific oligonucleotide serving as the primer. After uracil-DNA glycosylase treatment, a first 18-cycle PCR used universal primers M1SS and BC2_uni_R on all cDNA. In the original analysis: For normalization, 1 million high-quality reads, each with a distinct molecular identifier, were randomly selected from each sample. Reads sharing molecular identifiers were discarded rather than binned into consensus sequences. MiTCR, with a Q25 quality threshold and the strictest error-elimination algorithm, was used for CDR3 identification, clonotype clustering and error correction. A nonparametric unseen species model using Euler transformation provided a lower-bound estimate of total TCR beta diversity. The public reads were reanalyzed by TCRdb: fastp trimming at Q25, MiXCR alignment, in-frame beta chains only. Rows matching on CDR3 protein sequence are summarized as one entry with the most common DNA and genes. TCRdb, rather than the study authors, made the V and J calls. The sample table contains around 750,000 distinct CDR3 sequences; only one count was recorded for about 53% of them. The ten largest clonotypes hold roughly 40% of the sample.

The sequence was collected from an older man in good health. Sequencing used blood.

CDR3 region: CASTPSGGAVMNTEAFF. The bases are TGTGCCAGCACCCCGTCTGGGGGCGCGGTTATGAACACTGAAGCTTTCTTT. The sequence is built from TRBV7-9 and TRBJ1-1; the D region possibly corresponds to TRBD1 (6 bases align). Including cysteine and phenylalanine, the CDR3 has 17 amino acids. Of all the DNA, just the CDR3 is kept, 51 bases in frame from base 1. CDR1 and CDR2 are drawn from the germline V gene (reference sequence): SEHNR, FQNEAQ. Trimming costs V 7 bases and J 0 bases, and their ends lie 21 bases apart.